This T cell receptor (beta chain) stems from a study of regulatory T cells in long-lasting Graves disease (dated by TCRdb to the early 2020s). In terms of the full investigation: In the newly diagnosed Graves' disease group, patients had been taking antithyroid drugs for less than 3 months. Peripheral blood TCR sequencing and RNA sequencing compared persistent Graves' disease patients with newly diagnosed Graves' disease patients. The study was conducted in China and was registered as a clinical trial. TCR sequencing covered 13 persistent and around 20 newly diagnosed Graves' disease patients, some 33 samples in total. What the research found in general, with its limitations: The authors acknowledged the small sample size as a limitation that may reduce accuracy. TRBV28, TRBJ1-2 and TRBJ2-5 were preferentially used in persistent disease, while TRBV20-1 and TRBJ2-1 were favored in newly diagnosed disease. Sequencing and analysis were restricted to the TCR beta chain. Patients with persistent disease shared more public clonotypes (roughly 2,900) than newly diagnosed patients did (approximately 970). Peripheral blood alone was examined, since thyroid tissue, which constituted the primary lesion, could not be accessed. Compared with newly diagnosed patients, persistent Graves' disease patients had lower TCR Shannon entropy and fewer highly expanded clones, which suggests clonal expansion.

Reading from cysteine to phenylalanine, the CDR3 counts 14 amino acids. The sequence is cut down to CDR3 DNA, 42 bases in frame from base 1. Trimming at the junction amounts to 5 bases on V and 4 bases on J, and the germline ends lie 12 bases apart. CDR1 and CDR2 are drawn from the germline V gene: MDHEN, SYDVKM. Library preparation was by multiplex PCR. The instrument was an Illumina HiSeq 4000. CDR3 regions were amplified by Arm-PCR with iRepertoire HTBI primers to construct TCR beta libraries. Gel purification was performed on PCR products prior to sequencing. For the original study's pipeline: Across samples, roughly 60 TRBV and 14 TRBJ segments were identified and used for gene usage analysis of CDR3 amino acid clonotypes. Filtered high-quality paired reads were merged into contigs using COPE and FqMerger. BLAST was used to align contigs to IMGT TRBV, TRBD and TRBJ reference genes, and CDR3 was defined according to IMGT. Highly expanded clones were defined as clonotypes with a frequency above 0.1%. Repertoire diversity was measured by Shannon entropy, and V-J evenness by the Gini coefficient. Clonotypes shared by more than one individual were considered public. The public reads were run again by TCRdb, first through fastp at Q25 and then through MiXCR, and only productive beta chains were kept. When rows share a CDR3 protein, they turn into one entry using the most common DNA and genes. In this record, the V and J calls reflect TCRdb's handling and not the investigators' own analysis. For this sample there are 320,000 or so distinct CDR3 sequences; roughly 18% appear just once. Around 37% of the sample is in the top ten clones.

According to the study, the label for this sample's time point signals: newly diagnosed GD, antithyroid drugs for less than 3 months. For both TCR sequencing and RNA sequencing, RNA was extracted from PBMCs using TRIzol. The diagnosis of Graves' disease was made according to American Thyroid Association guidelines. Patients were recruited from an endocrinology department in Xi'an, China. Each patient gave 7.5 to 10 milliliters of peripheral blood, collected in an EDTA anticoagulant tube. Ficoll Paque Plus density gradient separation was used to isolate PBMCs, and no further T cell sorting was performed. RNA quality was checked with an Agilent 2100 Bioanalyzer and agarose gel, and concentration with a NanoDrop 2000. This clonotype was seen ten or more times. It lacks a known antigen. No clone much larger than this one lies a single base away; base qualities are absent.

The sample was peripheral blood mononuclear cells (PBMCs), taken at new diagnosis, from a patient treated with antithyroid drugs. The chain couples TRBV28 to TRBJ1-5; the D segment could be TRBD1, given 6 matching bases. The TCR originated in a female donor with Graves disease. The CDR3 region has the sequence CASSLPQGNQPQHF. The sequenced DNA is TGTGCCAGCAGTCTTCCACAGGGAAATCAGCCCCAGCATTTT.